The T cell receptor (beta chain) under discussion was sequenced for a study of T cells in Graves' hyperthyroidism and ophthalmopathy. Study-level results: Ophthalmopathy, as predicted by the model, came a median roughly 6.5 months after the prediction. In simple terms, a model built on 13 V-J features told ophthalmopathy apart from stable hyperthyroidism. The majority of expanded thyroid clonotypes above 0.001 also appeared in blood.

Trimming removed 3 bases from V and 4 bases from J, with 16 bases in between. Looked up from germline, CDR1 is SGHRS and CDR2 is YFSETQ. The CDR3 consists of 15 residues. This clonotype occurred many times. Its specificity is unknown. From RNA transcripts, TCR beta CDR3 regions were amplified. Primed by the HTBI set, a first-round RT-PCR was run on the TCR CDR3. TCRdb used MiXCR to reprocess the multiplex PCR reads, holding one entry per CDR3 protein. The repertoire includes hundreds of thousands of distinct CDR3 sequences, roughly 46% of them detected once, and under 8% sits in the top ten. Clinical symptoms, serum thyroxine and TRAb, thyroid ultrasound and orbital computed tomography were used for the diagnoses.

Material for sequencing was peripheral blood or thyroid tissue (not recorded which). The chain recombines TRBV5-1 with TRBJ1-2, with D maybe TRBD1 (5 bases). The receptor's source is an adult man with Graves' disease, either hyperthyroidism or ophthalmopathy (not recorded which). The CDR3 loop reads CASSSSGTMAYGYTF. CDR3 DNA: TGCGCCAGCAGCTCGTCCGGGACTATGGCCTATGGCTACACCTTC.